This is a list of T cell receptor beta chains from one sample in a study of post-analysis software for immune sequencing data. TCRdb processed the PCR reads anew with MiXCR; each CDR3 protein has one entry. Among about 190,000 distinct CDR3 sequences listed, 25% to 35% were seen once. Source material: blood. Every receptor here comes from a girl aged 2 to 17 with multiple sclerosis. Each CDR3 is given with its conserved first and last residue. D genes are given only for firm matches. Clone size is given for some rows only: seen once, a few or many times, or a class if the clone is expanded.

j_call: TRBJ2-1
clone_size: many
v_call: TRBV12-3/TRBV12-4
d_call: .
cdr3_aa: CASTRQVNEQFF

j_call: TRBJ2-3
clone_size: few
v_call: TRBV6-6
d_call: .
cdr3_aa: CASSPFRTDTQYF

j_call: TRBJ1-1
clone_size: few
v_call: TRBV12-3/TRBV12-4
d_call: TRBD1
cdr3_aa: CASSLGTGRTEAFF

j_call: TRBJ2-7
clone_size: many
v_call: TRBV5-1
d_call: TRBD1
cdr3_aa: CASSLDRGTYEQYF

j_call: TRBJ1-1
clone_size: many
v_call: TRBV10-3
d_call: TRBD1
cdr3_aa: CAITMGQGTPEAFF

j_call: TRBJ2-1
clone_size: .
v_call: TRBV6-4
d_call: TRBD2
cdr3_aa: CASSQLAGGVDEQFF

j_call: TRBJ1-6
clone_size: few
v_call: TRBV5-1
d_call: .
cdr3_aa: CASSLERNSPLHF

j_call: TRBJ2-1
clone_size: few
v_call: TRBV12-3/TRBV12-4
d_call: .
cdr3_aa: CASSFSEVNGQFF

j_call: TRBJ2-7
clone_size: few
v_call: TRBV20-1
d_call: .
cdr3_aa: CSARDGGGLPYEQYF

j_call: TRBJ2-3
clone_size: .
v_call: TRBV28
d_call: TRBD1
cdr3_aa: CASSNEEETGAGDTQYF

j_call: TRBJ1-5
clone_size: few
v_call: TRBV20-1
d_call: .
cdr3_aa: CSGTAPNQPQHF

j_call: TRBJ2-1
clone_size: many
v_call: TRBV5-1
d_call: .
cdr3_aa: CASSFDLSGTYNEQFF

j_call: TRBJ1-5
clone_size: many
v_call: TRBV20-1
d_call: .
cdr3_aa: CSLAGGQDQPQHF

j_call: TRBJ2-1
clone_size: .
v_call: TRBV7-2
d_call: TRBD2
cdr3_aa: CASSPGVLAGVAEQFF

j_call: TRBJ2-1
clone_size: .
v_call: TRBV5-1
d_call: .
cdr3_aa: CASSLAELAFNEQFF

j_call: TRBJ2-1
clone_size: many
v_call: TRBV5-1
d_call: TRBD2
cdr3_aa: CASSLVSGTYNEQFF

j_call: TRBJ2-1
clone_size: .
v_call: TRBV12-3/TRBV12-4
d_call: TRBD2
cdr3_aa: CASRPSGGLNEQFF

j_call: TRBJ1-1
clone_size: few
v_call: TRBV5-1
d_call: .
cdr3_aa: CASSPGVYTEAFF

j_call: TRBJ2-5
clone_size: .
v_call: TRBV7-9
d_call: .
cdr3_aa: CASSQGVSRETQYF

j_call: TRBJ1-1
clone_size: many
v_call: TRBV12-3/TRBV12-4
d_call: .
cdr3_aa: CASSFRGNTEAFF

j_call: TRBJ2-1
clone_size: few
v_call: TRBV29-1
d_call: TRBD1
cdr3_aa: CSVDGRGGNGQFF

j_call: TRBJ1-1
clone_size: few
v_call: TRBV4-1
d_call: .
cdr3_aa: CASSLSPGSKNTEAFF

j_call: TRBJ2-1
clone_size: .
v_call: TRBV27
d_call: TRBD2
cdr3_aa: CASGKGTTVEQFF

j_call: TRBJ2-1
clone_size: .
v_call: TRBV4-2
d_call: .
cdr3_aa: CASSLNQLAAGGQFF

j_call: TRBJ2-5
clone_size: few
v_call: TRBV5-1
d_call: TRBD2
cdr3_aa: CASSITSGGANEQYF

j_call: TRBJ1-1
clone_size: .
v_call: TRBV28
d_call: .
cdr3_aa: CASIGWLNTEAFF

j_call: TRBJ2-5
clone_size: few
v_call: TRBV18
d_call: TRBD1
cdr3_aa: CASSRRTGDETQYF

j_call: TRBJ2-5
clone_size: many
v_call: TRBV9
d_call: TRBD1
cdr3_aa: CASSADRGLETQYF

j_call: TRBJ2-6
clone_size: .
v_call: TRBV7-9
d_call: .
cdr3_aa: CASSQSSGANVLTF

j_call: TRBJ2-4
clone_size: few
v_call: TRBV25-1
d_call: .
cdr3_aa: CASSERWAGTGKNIQYF

j_call: TRBJ2-3
clone_size: few
v_call: TRBV7-2
d_call: .
cdr3_aa: CASSFWTHTDTQYF

j_call: .
clone_size: few
v_call: TRBV7-9
d_call: TRBD2
cdr3_aa: CASSLTPGLGVEQYF

j_call: TRBJ1-2
clone_size: many
v_call: TRBV4-2
d_call: .
cdr3_aa: CASSPEQDRANYGYTF

j_call: TRBJ2-1
clone_size: .
v_call: TRBV11-2
d_call: TRBD2
cdr3_aa: CAGSPDPGGQYEQFF

j_call: TRBJ2-3
clone_size: .
v_call: TRBV29-1
d_call: TRBD1
cdr3_aa: CSWGTGGTDTQYF

j_call: TRBJ2-1
clone_size: many
v_call: TRBV5-1
d_call: .
cdr3_aa: CASSPGDRDEQFF

j_call: TRBJ2-7
clone_size: many
v_call: TRBV12-3/TRBV12-4
d_call: .
cdr3_aa: CASSLVRGYEQYF

j_call: TRBJ2-7
clone_size: few
v_call: TRBV28
d_call: TRBD1
cdr3_aa: CASSLPAGTGGIEGSYEQYF

j_call: .
clone_size: .
v_call: TRBV5-1
d_call: .
cdr3_aa: CASSLDGSVGETQYF

j_call: TRBJ2-1
clone_size: many
v_call: TRBV3-1
d_call: .
cdr3_aa: CASSKKDGEQFF

j_call: TRBJ2-5
clone_size: many
v_call: TRBV10-1
d_call: .
cdr3_aa: CASSVGGETQYF

j_call: .
clone_size: few
v_call: TRBV28
d_call: TRBD1
cdr3_aa: CASGTGSSYNEQYF